This T cell receptor beta chain was recovered during a study of T-cell memory formation after mild COVID-19. As to this clonotype: Its antigen remains unidentified.

Whole-study findings and limits: The authors left the SARS-CoV-2 specificity of second-wave clones peaking on day 37 unconfirmed.

TCRdb reanalysed the 5' RACE reads using MiXCR and keeps one entry per CDR3 protein. Found here are approximately 350,000 distinct CDR3 sequences, approximately 27% of them singletons; the top ten hold approximately 15%. CDR1 and CDR2 from the germline V gene are SGHVS and FQNEAQ. This CDR3 comprises 16 residues. V was shortened by 0 bases and J by 0 bases, with 9 bases between the two germline ends. The rearrangement uses TRBV7-8 and TRBJ1-5; D remains unclear. The source material was PBMCs or a T cell subset sorted from them (not recorded which). The receptor was isolated from an adult woman who had mild COVID-19 (a few samples of this study predate the infection). Cell type and time point are not known. The CDR3: CASSLAEGYSNQPQHF. CDR3 bases: TGTGCCAGCAGCTTAGCGGAGGGCTATAGCAATCAGCCCCAGCATTTT.